The clone carrying this T cell receptor (beta chain) was observed a handful of times. This specimen belongs to a study of cytomegalovirus exposure and HLA in healthy donors. Looking at the study overall: Counted in an early data release were tens of millions of unique TCRs from HLA-typed donors.

Germline CDR1 and CDR2: SGHKS and YYEKEE (reference sequence). The V end lost 1 base, the J end lost 1 base, and 10 bases lay between the germline ends. The CDR3 length is 15 residues. Vbeta (60) and Jbeta (13) primers were used in the PCR. TCRdb's table, derived via immunoSEQ multiplex PCR, lists solely in-frame clones and lacks some. The sample yields 170,000 or so clones, approximately 84% seen once. Sequencing used PBMCs. This TCR was recovered from a girl aged 5-17 years in good health and CMV-seropositive. This sequence joins TRBV5-5 and TRBJ2-3; D perhaps matches TRBD2 (7 bases). The CDR3 loop is CASSLWRGRTDTQYF. CDR3 sequence (DNA): TGTGCCAGCAGCTTGTGGCGGGGGCGCACAGATACGCAGTATTTT.